This T cell receptor (beta chain) is drawn from a study of T cells in Graves' hyperthyroidism and ophthalmopathy. This clonotype was observed many times. The source material, RNA transcripts, was used to amplify TCR beta CDR3 regions. The TCR CDR3 first-round RT-PCR relied on the HTBI primer set. TCRdb re-derived calls from the multiplex PCR reads in MiXCR, one entry per CDR3 protein. The data contain 280,000 or so distinct CDR3 sequences, about 16% of them singletons. The study left out patients who had uncontrolled infection, other autoimmune disease, pregnancy or lactation. Ahead of any ophthalmopathy symptoms, the blood sample was obtained at the first diagnosis of hyperthyroidism. The germline V gene encodes CDR1 SGHTA and CDR2 FQGTGA. The V and J ends lost 4 bases and 4 bases, in that order; junction bases with no gene match: 2. The CDR3 covers 14 residues.

The specimen was blood. This receptor was obtained from a woman aged 50 to 65 with Graves' hyperthyroidism that later progressed to Graves' ophthalmopathy. J is TRBJ2-3 and V is TRBV7-3; 10 bases match TRBD2. The CDR3 DNA follows: TGTGCCAGCAGCTCGGGGACTAGCGCAGATACGCAGTATTTT. Translating gives CASSSGTSADTQYF.